This T cell receptor beta chain comes out of a study of blood T cell repertoires in COVID-19. About the research overall: Acute and convalescent COVID-19 specimens originated in the United States, Italy and Spain.

Original data processing: Amplifying reference gene primers gave estimates of nucleated cell counts. The repertoire was sequenced with immunoSEQ multiplex PCR; TCRdb's copy has only in-frame clones and lacks some. That table supplies the V and J calls and clone size; D and trimming were determined from the DNA. The sample lists about 200,000 clones, 87% occurring once. The receptor was derived from a man in his sixties with active or convalescent COVID-19. Sequencing was performed on peripheral blood.

DNA of the CDR3: TGTGCCAGTGCAACAGGGGGCTTCAATCAGCCCCAGCATTTT. It codes for CASATGGFNQPQHF. J is TRBJ1-5 and V is TRBV19, with TRBD1 identical over 9 bases. The CDR3 sequence is 14 residues long. J was trimmed by 3 bases and V by 8 bases; bases with no gene match: 5. In germline, CDR1 is LNHDA, CDR2 SQIVND (reference sequence).